This paragraph reports one TCR beta chain. This clone's antigen is unknown. Base qualities are not recorded, but no much larger clone differs from it by a single base. To estimate absolute template abundance from read counts, synthetic TCR analog templates were spiked into each PCR. Using the immunoSEQ assay, TCRbeta CDR3 regions were amplified from genomic DNA with bias-controlled V and J gene primers. Sequencing of rearranged TCRbeta segments was performed at approximately 20X coverage. The paper's processing steps were these. Clustering was used to correct sequencing errors, and CDR3s were annotated against IMGT so that V, D and J genes could be assigned. Downstream analyses used only productive TCRbeta rearrangements and left out out-of-frame or stop-codon sequences. To compute clonality, Shannon entropy was normalized by the log of the number of unique productive sequences and then subtracted from one. Clones differing between time points or between blood and tumor were identified by Fisher's exact test with Benjamini-Hochberg correction at adjusted p below 0.01. Here the immuneACCESS table is served through TCRdb, limited to in-frame sequences with V and J called. Missing clones are a known gap in these copies; in checked studies unresolved V genes cover under half, and the rest lacks a known reason. The V and J calls and clone size come from that table; D and trimming were worked out from the DNA. This sample holds 60,000 to 85,000 clones; about nine tenths were observed only once. The top ten hold 4.5% to 7% of the sample.

As encoded in the germline V gene (reference sequence), CDR1 is SGHNT while CDR2 is YYREEE. The CDR3 holds 16 amino acids from the cysteine to the phenylalanine. Only the CDR3 part of the read is kept: 48 bases, read in frame from the first base. Unmatched junction bases come to 12, with V trimmed by 4 bases and J by 10 bases. A total of some 30 patients with locally advanced or metastatic urothelial carcinoma, treated at Memorial Sloan Kettering on a trial protocol, made up the cohort. Peripheral blood mononuclear cells were collected pretreatment and during treatment, at between 1 and 8 total time points per patient. The Qiagen DNeasy Blood extraction kit was used to purify genomic DNA from total PBMCs and tumor samples. PBMCs were collected pretreatment and during treatment, and were isolated and stored as previously described. The data originate from a study of PD-L1 blockade in urothelial cancer (dated by TCRdb to 2016 to 2017). Study-level background: All patients started therapy in about 2014 and received atezolizumab 1,200 mg intravenously every 3 weeks. Pretreatment tumor samples and matched peripheral blood, collected serially before and after atezolizumab treatment, underwent TCR sequencing. In the same patients, whole exome sequencing and RNA sequencing of pretreatment tumors were performed in addition to TCR sequencing. Twenty-nine patients had pretreatment blood TCR-seq, approximately 24 had at least one posttreatment blood collection, and approximately 24 had tumor TCR-seq. An ECOG performance status of 0 or 1 was recorded for the patients, and 0 to 3 prior chemotherapy regimens had been received by the patients. Somatic, immune and clinical correlates of response to PD-L1 blockade with atezolizumab in urothelial cancer were the focus of an exploratory multi-omic analysis. Durable clinical benefit was defined as a progression-free survival longer than 6 months, and TCR features were additionally tested against progression-free survival and overall survival. Blood samples were analyzed at two time points: 3 weeks after treatment start (second dose) and 6 weeks after treatment start. About 85% of the 29 patients were identified as males with urothelial cancer of bladder origin, and a prior smoking history was reported by 18 of 29 patients. Blood samples gave median yields of around 150,000 T cells and 83,000 or so unique TCRs, along with a median clonality of around 0.075. Durable clinical benefit was achieved by nine patients and was not achieved by 20 patients. Study-wide findings and limitations: A pretreatment peripheral blood TCR clonality below the median was linked to improved progression-free and overall survival. At 3 weeks after the start of treatment, tumor-associated TCR clones in peripheral blood had expanded more in patients with durable benefit (n of about 20, p = 0.022). Because of the small sample size (n ≈ 31) and the many exploratory analyses performed, the results are intended to be regarded as hypothesis-generating.

The source is a woman aged 65 to 85 with urothelial cancer. Recombination joined TRBV5-4 with TRBJ2-1; 12 of the junction bases match TRBD2. Sequenced material: PBMCs, taken around atezolizumab (anti-PD-L1) treatment. Here is the DNA: TGTGCCAGCAGCCCCTGGACTAGCGGGAAAAGGGCCGAGCAGTTCTTC. Translation gives CASSPWTSGKRAEQFF.